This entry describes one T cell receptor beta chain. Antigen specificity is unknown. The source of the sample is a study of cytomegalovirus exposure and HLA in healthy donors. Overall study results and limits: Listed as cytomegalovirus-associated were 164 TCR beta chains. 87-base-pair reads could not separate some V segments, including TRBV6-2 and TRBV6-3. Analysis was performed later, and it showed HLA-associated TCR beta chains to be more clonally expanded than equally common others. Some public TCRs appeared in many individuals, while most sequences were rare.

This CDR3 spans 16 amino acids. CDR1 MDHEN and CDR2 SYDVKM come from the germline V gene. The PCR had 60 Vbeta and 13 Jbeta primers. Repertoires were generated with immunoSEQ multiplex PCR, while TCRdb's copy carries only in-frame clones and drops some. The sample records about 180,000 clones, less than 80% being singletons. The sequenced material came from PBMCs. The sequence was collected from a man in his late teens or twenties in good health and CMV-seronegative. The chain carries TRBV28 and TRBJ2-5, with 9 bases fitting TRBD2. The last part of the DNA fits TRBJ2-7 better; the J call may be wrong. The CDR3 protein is CASSLSALAGSYEQYF. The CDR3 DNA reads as TGTGCCAGCAGTTTATCAGCCCTAGCGGGATCCTACGAGCAGTACTTC.